This paragraph reports one T cell receptor delta chain. The likely explanation is a read error, given a far larger clone one base away. This CDR3 is also generated by other DNA sequences in the sample. Vgamma9/Vdelta2+ and Vdelta2-negative gammadelta T cells were flow-sorted from PBMC for bulk sequencing. The entry originates in a study of γδ T cells in repeated Plasmodium falciparum infection. TCRdb re-called the multiplex PCR reads with CATT. The data show tens of thousands of delta-chain clones, over 0.75% seen once. Germline V lookup: CDR1 TSWWSYY, CDR2 QGS. The CDR3 runs 21 residues. Sequencing used gamma-delta T cells from blood. The chain couples TRDV1 to TRDJ1; TRDD2 or TRDD3 may be the D gene (5 bases each). The sequence came from a pool of human donors (malaria-infected and uninfected, not separated). The chain's CDR3 is CALGELEEVPMPYWYTDKLIF. The DNA of the CDR3 is TGTGCTCTTGGGGAACTAGAGGAAGTGCCCATGCCCTACTGGTACACCGATAAACTCATCTTC.